What follows describes a single TCR beta chain. The record originates from a study of blood T cell repertoires in COVID-19. Study information: Acute-phase and convalescent COVID-19 samples originated in the United States, Italy and Spain.

Per the study methods: By means of reference gene primer amplification, nucleated cell counts were estimated. The assay was immunoSEQ multiplex PCR, and TCRdb's table has in-frame clones only and misses some. The V and J calls and the clone size are those of that table, but D and trimming were determined from the DNA. The table includes 350,000 or so clones, 92% detected once. The CDR3 totals 15 residues. Per germline, CDR1 MDHEN and CDR2 SYDVKM. V was shortened by 5 bases and J by 3 bases, with 14 bases between the two germline ends. The clonotype originates from a woman in her thirties who had recovered from COVID-19. The rearrangement uses TRBV28 and TRBJ1-5; D is unresolved. The sample was PBMCs or T cells enriched from blood (not recorded which). The CDR3 spells CASSPRGRNNQPQHF. The CDR3 coding sequence is TGTGCCAGCAGTCCACGAGGAAGGAACAATCAGCCCCAGCATTTT.